The sequence of this TCR beta chain was determined in a study of blood T cells in healthy people across ages. Study at large: Per every two T cells, about one barcoded beta molecule was captured by template switching.

Germline CDR1 reads SGHAT; CDR2 reads FQNNGV. The V and J ends lost 2 bases and 7 bases respectively, with 9 bases between them. The CDR3 sequence is 13 residues long. Next came a second PCR, run for 7 to 11 cycles, which used a sample-barcoded 5' primer along with a J-beta primer mix. TCRdb reprocessed the 5' RACE reads with MiXCR, giving one entry per CDR3 protein. This sample has about 780,000 distinct CDR3 sequences, with around 25% found just once. This sample also appeared in a second study, on T cells of mothers and their children. Per that paper: Three healthy Caucasian mothers, along with their six children, were the donors. A slight, non-significant increase in overlap was found for related mother-child pairs relative to unrelated pairs.

This clonotype was sampled from a boy under 18 in good health. The sequenced sample was blood. The chain links TRBV11-2 to TRBJ1-5; a weak D match, TRBD1 (5 bases). The CDR3 DNA reads TGTGCCAGCAGCTTACCGGGGACCCAGCCCCAGCATTTT. It codes for CASSLPGTQPQHF.